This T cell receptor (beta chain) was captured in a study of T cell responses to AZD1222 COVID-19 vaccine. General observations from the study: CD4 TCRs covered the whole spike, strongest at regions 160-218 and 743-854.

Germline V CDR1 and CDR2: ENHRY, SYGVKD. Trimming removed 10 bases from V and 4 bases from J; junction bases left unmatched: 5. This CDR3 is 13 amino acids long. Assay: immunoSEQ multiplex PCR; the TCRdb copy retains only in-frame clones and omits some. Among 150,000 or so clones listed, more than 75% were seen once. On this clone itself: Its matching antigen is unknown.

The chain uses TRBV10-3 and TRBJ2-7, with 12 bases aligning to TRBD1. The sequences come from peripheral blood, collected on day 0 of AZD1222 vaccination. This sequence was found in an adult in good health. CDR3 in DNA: TGTGCCACCCTGGGACAGGGGGCGTACGAGCAGTACTTC. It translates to CATLGQGAYEQYF.